This entry features one T cell receptor beta chain sequence. Samples were taken at baseline and on day 1 of cycles 4 and 7. This entry is derived from a study of OX40 agonist ivuxolimab in advanced cancers. Study-wide background: Of the patients, three showed partial responses, one with hepatocellular carcinoma and two with cutaneous melanoma.

CDR1 and CDR2 from the germline V gene are MNHEY and SMNVEV (reference sequence). The J segment lost 5 bases and the V segment lost 7 bases, leaving 10 bases of the junction unmatched. The CDR3 has 15 amino acids. Method: immunoSEQ multiplex PCR; TCRdb's copy keeps in-frame clones and lacks some. The data hold around 78,000 clones, with around nine tenths observed a single time. This receptor was obtained from an adult with an advanced solid tumor such as melanoma, head and neck, liver or kidney cancer. The chain is built from TRBV27 and TRBJ2-5, with TRBD1 matching over 10 bases. This specimen was CD4+ or CD8+ T cells sorted from blood, taken in a trial of the OX40 agonist ivuxolimab. Here the CDR3 DNA reads TGTGCCAGCACCCGATCCGGGACAGGGGACGAGACCCAGTACTTC. This encodes CASTRSGTGDETQYF.